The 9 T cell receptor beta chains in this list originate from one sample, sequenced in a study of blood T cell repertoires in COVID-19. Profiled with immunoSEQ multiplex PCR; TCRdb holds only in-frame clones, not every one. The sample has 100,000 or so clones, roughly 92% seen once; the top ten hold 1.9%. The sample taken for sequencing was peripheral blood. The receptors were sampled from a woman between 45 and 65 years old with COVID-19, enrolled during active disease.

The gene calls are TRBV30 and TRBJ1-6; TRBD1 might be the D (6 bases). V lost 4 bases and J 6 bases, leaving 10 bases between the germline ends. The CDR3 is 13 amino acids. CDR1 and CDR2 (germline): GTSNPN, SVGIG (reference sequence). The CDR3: CAWTHRVNSPLHF. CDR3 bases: TGTGCCTGGACTCACAGGGTTAATTCACCCCTCCACTTT.

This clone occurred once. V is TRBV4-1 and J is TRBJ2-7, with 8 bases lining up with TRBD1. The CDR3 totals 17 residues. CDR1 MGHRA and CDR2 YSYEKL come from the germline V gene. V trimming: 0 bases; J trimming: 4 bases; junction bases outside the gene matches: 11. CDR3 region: CASSQDQVGQGFYEQYF. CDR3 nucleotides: TGCGCCAGCAGCCAAGATCAGGTTGGACAGGGTTTTTACGAGCAGTACTTC.

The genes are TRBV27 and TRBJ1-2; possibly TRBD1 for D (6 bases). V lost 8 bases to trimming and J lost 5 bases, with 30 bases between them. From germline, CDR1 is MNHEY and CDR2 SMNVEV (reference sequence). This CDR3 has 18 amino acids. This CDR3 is CASSRLRGGHGARYGYTF. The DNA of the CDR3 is TGTGCCAGCTCTAGACTCAGGGGAGGGCACGGAGCAAGATATGGCTACACCTTC.

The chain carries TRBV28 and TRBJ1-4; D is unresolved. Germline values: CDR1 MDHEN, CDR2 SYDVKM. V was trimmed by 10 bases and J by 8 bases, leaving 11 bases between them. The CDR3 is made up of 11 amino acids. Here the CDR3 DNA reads TGTGCCACCGTCTCCAGAGAAAAACTGTTTTTT. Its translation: CATVSREKLFF.

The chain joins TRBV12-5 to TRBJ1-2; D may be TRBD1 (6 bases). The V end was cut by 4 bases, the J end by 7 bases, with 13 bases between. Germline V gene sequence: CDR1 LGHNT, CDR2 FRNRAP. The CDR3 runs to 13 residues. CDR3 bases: TGTGCTAGTGGTTGGCAGGGGCACGGTGGCTACACCTTC. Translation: CASGWQGHGGYTF.

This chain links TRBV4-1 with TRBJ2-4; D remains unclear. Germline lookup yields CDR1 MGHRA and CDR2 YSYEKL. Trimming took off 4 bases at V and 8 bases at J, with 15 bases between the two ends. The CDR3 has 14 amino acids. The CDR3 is CASSLTFQADIQYF. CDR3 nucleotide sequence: TGCGCCAGCAGCCTAACCTTTCAGGCAGACATTCAGTACTTC.

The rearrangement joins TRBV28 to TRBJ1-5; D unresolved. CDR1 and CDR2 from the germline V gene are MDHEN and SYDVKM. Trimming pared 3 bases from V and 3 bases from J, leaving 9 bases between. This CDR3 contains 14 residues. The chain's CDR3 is CASSFWRYNQPQHF. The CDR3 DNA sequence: TGTGCCAGCAGTTTTTGGCGGTACAATCAGCCCCAGCATTTT.

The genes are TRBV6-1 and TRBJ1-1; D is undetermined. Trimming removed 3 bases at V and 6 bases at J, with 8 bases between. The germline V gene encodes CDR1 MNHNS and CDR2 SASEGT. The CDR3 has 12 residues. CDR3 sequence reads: CASSEGWPEAFF. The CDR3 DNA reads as TGTGCCAGCAGTGAGGGCTGGCCTGAAGCTTTCTTT.

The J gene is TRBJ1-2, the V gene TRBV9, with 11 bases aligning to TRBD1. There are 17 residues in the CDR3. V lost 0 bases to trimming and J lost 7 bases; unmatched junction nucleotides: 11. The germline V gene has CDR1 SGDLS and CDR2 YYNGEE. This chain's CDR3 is CASSVDGTGGRKAGYTF. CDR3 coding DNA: TGTGCCAGCAGCGTAGATGGGACAGGGGGTAGGAAGGCTGGCTACACCTTC. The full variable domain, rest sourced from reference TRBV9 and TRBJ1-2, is DSGVTQTPKHLITATGQRVTLRCSPRSGDLSVYWYQQSLDQGLQFLIQYYNGEERAKGNILERFSAQQFPDLHSELNLSSLELGDSALYFCASSVDGTGGRKAGYTFGSGTRLTVV.